The present T cell receptor (beta chain) was sequenced within a study of cytomegalovirus exposure and HLA in healthy donors. Study results and caveats: Cytomegalovirus-associated status was assigned to approximately 160 TCR beta chains.

60 Vbeta and 13 Jbeta primers were used in PCR. Assay used: immunoSEQ multiplex PCR; TCRdb lists only in-frame clones, some missing. In the table there are 150,000 or so clones, roughly 75% of which are singletons. On this clone: The antigen is unknown.

Unmatched junction bases numbered 2, after V lost 2 bases and J lost 6 bases. This CDR3 comprises 14 residues. Germline V CDR1 and CDR2: SGHAT, FQNNGV. The sample was PBMCs. This clonotype was sampled from a man younger than 30 in good health and CMV-seropositive. The chain joins TRBV11-2 to TRBJ1-4, with TRBD1 identical over 8 bases. The CDR3, as DNA: TGTGCCAGCAGCTTAACGACAGGGGATGAAAAACTGTTTTTT. It translates to CASSLTTGDEKLFF.